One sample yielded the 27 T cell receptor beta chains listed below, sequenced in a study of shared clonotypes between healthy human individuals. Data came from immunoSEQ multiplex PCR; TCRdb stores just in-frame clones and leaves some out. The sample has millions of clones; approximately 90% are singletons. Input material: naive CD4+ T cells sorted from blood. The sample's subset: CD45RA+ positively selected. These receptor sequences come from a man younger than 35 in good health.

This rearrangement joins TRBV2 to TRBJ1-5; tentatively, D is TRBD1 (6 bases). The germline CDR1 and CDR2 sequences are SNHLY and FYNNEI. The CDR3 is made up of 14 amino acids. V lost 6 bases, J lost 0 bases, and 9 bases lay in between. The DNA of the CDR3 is TGTGCCAGCAGGAAGGACAGTAGCAATCAGCCCCAGCATTTT. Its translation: CASRKDSSNQPQHF.

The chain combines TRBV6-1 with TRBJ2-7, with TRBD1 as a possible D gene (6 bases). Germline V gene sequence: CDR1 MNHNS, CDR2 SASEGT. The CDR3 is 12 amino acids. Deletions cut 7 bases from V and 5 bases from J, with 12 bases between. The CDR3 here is CASTPGVDEQYF. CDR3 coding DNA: TGTGCCAGCACCCCAGGGGTGGACGAGCAGTACTTC.

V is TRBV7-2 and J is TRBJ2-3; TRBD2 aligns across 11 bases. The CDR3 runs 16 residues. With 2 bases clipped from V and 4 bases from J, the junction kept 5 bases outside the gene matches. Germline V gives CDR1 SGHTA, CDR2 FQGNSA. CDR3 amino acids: CASSLRRLAGPDTQYF. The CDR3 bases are TGTGCCAGCAGCTTAAGGCGACTAGCGGGACCAGATACGCAGTATTTT.

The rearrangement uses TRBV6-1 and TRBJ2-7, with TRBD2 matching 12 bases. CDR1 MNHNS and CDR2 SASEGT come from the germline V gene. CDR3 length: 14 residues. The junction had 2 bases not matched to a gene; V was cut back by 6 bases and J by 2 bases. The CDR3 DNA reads TGTGCCAGCAGAGGACTAGCGGGAACCTACGAGCAGTACTTC. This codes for CASRGLAGTYEQYF.

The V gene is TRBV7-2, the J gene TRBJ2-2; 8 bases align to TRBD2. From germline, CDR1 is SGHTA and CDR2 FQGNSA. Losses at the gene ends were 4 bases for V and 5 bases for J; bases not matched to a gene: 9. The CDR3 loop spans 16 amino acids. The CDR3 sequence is CASSSAQAGVTGELFF. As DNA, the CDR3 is TGTGCCAGCAGCTCAGCGCAAGCGGGAGTAACCGGGGAGCTGTTTTTT.

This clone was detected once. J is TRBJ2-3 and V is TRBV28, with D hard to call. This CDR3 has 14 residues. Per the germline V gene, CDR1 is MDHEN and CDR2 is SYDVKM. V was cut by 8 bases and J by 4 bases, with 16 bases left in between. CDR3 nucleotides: TGTGCCAGCCTTAAACCCCAGGTTCCAGATACGCAGTATTTT. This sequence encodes CASLKPQVPDTQYF.

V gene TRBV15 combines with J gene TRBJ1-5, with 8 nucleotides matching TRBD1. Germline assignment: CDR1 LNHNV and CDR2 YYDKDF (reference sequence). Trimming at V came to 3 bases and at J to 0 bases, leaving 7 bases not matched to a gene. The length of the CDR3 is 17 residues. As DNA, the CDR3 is TGTGCCACCAGCAGGAGACAGGGGCCAAATAGCAATCAGCCCCAGCATTTT. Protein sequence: CATSRRQGPNSNQPQHF.

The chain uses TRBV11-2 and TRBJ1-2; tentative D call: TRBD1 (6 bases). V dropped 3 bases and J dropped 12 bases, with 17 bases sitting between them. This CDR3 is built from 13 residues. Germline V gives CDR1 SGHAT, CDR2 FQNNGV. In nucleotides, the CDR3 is TGTGCCAGCAGCTTCAGGGGAAGGGCCTTGGACACCTTC. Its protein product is CASSFRGRALDTF.

CDR3 DNA: TGCGCCAGCAGCTCCTTTACAGGGGGGGATTCACCCCTCCACTTT. It translates to CASSSFTGGDSPLHF. The chain links TRBV5-1 to TRBJ1-6, with TRBD1 identical over 8 bases. Germline trimming cut 3 bases from V and 8 bases from J; bases unmatched to any gene: 7. Germline CDR1 SGHRS, CDR2 YFSETQ. The CDR3 consists of 15 residues.

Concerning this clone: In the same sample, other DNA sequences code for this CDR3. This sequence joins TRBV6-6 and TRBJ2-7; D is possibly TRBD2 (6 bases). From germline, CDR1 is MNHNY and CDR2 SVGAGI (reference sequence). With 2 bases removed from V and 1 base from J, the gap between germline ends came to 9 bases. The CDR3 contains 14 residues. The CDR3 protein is CASSYGRGSYEQYF. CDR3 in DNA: TGTGCCAGCAGTTACGGGCGGGGATCCTACGAGCAGTACTTC.

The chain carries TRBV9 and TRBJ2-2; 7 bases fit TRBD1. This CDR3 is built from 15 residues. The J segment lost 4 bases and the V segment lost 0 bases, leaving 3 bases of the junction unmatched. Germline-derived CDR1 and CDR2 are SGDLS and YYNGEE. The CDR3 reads CASSVVGTATGELFF. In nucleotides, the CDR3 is TGTGCCAGCAGCGTAGTGGGGACAGCCACCGGGGAGCTGTTTTTT. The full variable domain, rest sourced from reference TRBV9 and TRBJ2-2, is DSGVTQTPKHLITATGQRVTLRCSPRSGDLSVYWYQQSLDQGLQFLIQYYNGEERAKGNILERFSAQQFPDLHSELNLSSLELGDSALYFCASSVVGTATGELFFGEGSRLTVL.

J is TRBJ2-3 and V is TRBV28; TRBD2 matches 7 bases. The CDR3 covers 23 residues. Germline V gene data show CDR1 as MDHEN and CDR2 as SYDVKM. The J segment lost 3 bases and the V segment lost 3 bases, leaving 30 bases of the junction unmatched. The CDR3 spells CASSFGLGPNFWDAGVGTDTQYF. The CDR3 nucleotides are TGTGCCAGCAGTTTTGGTTTGGGACCTAATTTCTGGGACGCGGGGGTAGGTACAGATACGCAGTATTTT.

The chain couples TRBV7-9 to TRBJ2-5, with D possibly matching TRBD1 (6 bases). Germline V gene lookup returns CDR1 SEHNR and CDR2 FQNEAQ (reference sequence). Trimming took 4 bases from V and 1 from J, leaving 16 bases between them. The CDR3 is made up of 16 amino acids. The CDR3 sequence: CASSSGQTSFQETQYF. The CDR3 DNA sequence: TGTGCCAGCAGCTCCGGACAGACCTCTTTCCAAGAGACCCAGTACTTC.

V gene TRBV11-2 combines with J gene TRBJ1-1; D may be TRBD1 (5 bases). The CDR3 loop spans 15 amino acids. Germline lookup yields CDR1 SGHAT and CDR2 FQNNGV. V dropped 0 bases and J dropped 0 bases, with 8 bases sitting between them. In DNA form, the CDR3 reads TGTGCCAGCAGCTTAGAGACAGCAATGAACACTGAAGCTTTCTTT. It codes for CASSLETAMNTEAFF.

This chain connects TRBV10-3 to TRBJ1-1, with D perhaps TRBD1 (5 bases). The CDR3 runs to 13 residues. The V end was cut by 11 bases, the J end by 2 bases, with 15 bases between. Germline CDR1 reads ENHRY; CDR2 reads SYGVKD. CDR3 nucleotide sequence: TGTGCCTCCGGGGCCGCCGACAACACTGAAGCTTTCTTT. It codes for CASGAADNTEAFF.

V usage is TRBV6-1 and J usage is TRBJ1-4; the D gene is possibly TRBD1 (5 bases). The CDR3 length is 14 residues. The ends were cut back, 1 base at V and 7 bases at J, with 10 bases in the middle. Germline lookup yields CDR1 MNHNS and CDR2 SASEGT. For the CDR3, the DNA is TGTGCCAGCAGTGAAGTAGGGGTCAGTGAAAAACTGTTTTTT. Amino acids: CASSEVGVSEKLFF.

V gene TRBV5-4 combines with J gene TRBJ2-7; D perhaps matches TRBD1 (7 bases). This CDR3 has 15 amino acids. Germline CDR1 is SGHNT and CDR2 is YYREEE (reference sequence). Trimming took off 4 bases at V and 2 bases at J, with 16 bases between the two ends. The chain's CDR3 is CASSPGGLTAYEQYF. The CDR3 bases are TGTGCCAGCAGCCCAGGGGGACTGACAGCCTACGAGCAGTACTTC.

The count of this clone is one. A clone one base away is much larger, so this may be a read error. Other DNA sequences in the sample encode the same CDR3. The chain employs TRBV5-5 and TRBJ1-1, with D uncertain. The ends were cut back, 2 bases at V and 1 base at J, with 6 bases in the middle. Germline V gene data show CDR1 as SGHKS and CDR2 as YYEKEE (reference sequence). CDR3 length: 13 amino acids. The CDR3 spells CASSLGGNTEAFF. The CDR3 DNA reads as TGTGCCAGCAGCTTAGGCGGGAACACTGAAGCTTTCTTT.

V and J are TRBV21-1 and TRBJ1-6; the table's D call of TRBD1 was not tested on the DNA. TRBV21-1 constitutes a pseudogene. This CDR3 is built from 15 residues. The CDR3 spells CASSKTRGAYSPLHF. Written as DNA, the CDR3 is TGTGCCAGCAGCAAAACCAGGGGTGCCTATTCACCCCTCCACTTT.

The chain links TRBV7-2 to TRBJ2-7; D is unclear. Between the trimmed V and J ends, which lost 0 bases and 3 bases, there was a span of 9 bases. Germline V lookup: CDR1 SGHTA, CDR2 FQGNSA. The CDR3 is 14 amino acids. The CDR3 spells CASSLAGSDYEQYF. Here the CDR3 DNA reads TGTGCCAGCAGCTTAGCGGGTAGTGACTACGAGCAGTACTTC.

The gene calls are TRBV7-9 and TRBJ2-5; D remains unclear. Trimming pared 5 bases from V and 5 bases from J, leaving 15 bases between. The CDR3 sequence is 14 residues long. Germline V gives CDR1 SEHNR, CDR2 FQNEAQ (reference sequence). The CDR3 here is CASSRPELIETQYF. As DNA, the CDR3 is TGTGCCAGCAGCCGACCGGAACTAATTGAGACCCAGTACTTC. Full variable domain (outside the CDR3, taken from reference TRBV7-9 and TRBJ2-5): DTGVSQNPRHKITKRGQNVTFRCDPISEHNRLYWYRQTLGQGPEFLTYFQNEAQLEKSRLLSDRFSAERPKGSFSTLEIQRTEQGDSAMYLCASSRPELIETQYFGPGTRLLVL.

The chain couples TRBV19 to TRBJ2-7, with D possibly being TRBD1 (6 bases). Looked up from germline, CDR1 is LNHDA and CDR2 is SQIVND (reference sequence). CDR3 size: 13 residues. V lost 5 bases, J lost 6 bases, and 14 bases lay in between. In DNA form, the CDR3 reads TGTGCCAGTAGTCGAGTACAGGGATTCGAGCAGTACTTC. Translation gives CASSRVQGFEQYF.

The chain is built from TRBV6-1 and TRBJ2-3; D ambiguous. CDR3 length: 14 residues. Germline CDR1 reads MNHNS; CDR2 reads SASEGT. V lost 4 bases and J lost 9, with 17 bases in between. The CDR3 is CASSGPPGQNTQYF. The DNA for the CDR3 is TGTGCCAGCAGTGGACCCCCGGGCCAAAACACGCAGTATTTT.

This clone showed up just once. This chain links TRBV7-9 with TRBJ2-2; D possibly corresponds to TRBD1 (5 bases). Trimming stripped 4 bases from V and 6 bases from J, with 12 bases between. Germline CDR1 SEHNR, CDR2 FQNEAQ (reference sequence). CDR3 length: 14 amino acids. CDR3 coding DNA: TGTGCCAGCAGCTCCCTTCCAGGGTCCGGGGAGCTGTTTTTT. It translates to CASSSLPGSGELFF. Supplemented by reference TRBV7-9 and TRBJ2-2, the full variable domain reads DTGVSQNPRHKITKRGQNVTFRCDPISEHNRLYWYRQTLGQGPEFLTYFQNEAQLEKSRLLSDRFSAERPKGSFSTLEIQRTEQGDSAMYLCASSSLPGSGELFFGEGSRLTVL.

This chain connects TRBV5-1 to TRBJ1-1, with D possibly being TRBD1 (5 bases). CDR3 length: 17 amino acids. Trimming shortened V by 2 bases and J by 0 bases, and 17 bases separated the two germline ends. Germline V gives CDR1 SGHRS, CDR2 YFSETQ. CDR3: CASSFGIQVRMNTEAFF. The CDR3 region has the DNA TGCGCCAGCAGCTTTGGGATACAGGTTCGGATGAACACTGAAGCTTTCTTT.

The CDR3 spells CASGLELGGSETQYF. The CDR3 DNA reads TGTGCTAGTGGTTTGGAGTTGGGGGGCTCGGAGACCCAGTACTTC. The chain recombines TRBV12-5 with TRBJ2-5; D assignment may be TRBD1 or TRBD2 (6 bases each). The CDR3 contains 15 residues. Trimming stripped 1 base from V and 5 bases from J, with 14 bases between. Germline V gene sequence: CDR1 LGHNT, CDR2 FRNRAP.

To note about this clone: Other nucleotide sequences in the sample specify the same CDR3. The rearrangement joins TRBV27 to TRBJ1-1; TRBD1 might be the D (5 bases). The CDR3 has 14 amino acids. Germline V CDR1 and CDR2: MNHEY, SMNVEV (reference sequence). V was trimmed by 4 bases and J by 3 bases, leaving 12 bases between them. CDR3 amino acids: CASSWRGTDTEAFF. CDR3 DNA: TGTGCCAGCAGTTGGAGGGGCACGGACACTGAAGCTTTCTTT.